This T cell receptor beta chain comes out of a study of blood T cell repertoires in COVID-19. Study information: Nucleic acid was either cDNA or gDNA, and it came from T cells, B-cell-depleted T cells, or PBMCs.

Across about two dozen US areas, participants ranged in age from about 18 to 100 years. Contact with a PCR-confirmed or clinician-diagnosed COVID-19 case occurred within 2 weeks of entry. This CDR3 is 15 amino acids long. V shed 6 bases, J shed 7 bases, and the junction held 12 bases outside the gene matches. Germline V gives CDR1 MNHEY, CDR2 SMNVEV (reference sequence). Sequencing used immunoSEQ multiplex PCR; TCRdb keeps in-frame clones, though not all of them. The sample records some 200,000 clones, 83% being singletons. This clone appeared a single time. The sample was PBMCs or T cells enriched from blood (not recorded which). The chain couples TRBV27 to TRBJ1-5, with 7 positions matching TRBD1. This sequence was found in a woman aged 45-65 years who had been exposed to COVID-19. CDR3 sequence: CASRSQQGENQPQHF. The CDR3 coding sequence is TGTGCCAGCAGGAGTCAGCAGGGGGAAAACCAGCCCCAGCATTTT.